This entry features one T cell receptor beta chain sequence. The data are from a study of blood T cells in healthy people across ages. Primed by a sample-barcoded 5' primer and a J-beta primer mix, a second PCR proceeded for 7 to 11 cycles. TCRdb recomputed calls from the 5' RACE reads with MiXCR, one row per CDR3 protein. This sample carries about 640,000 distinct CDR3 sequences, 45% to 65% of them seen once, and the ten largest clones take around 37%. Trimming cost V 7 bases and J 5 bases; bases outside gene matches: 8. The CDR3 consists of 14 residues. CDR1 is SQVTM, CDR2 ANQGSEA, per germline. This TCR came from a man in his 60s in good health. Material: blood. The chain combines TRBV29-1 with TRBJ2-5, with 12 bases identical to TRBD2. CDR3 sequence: CSALLAGGRETQYF. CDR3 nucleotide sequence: TGCAGCGCCCTACTAGCGGGGGGCCGGGAGACCCAGTACTTC.